Judged by abundance, the clone carrying this TCR beta chain is medium-sized. Its matching antigen is unknown. Assay used: immunoSEQ multiplex PCR; TCRdb lists only in-frame clones, some missing. The table lists roughly 59,000 clones, approximately 65% of them singletons. The data are from a study of radiotherapy plus CTLA-4 blockade in lung cancer. Patients in the study, people with chemo-refractory metastatic non-small-cell lung cancer, received focal radiation plus ipilimumab CTLA-4 blockade. Broader study findings: Clones of tumor-derived TCRs expanded in blood after radiotherapy plus ipilimumab.

The CDR3 contains 17 residues. With 4 bases removed from V and 4 bases from J, the gap between germline ends came to 20 bases. Germline V gene lookup returns CDR1 SEHNR and CDR2 FQNEAQ (reference sequence). The genes are TRBV7-9 and TRBJ1-5, with TRBD1 as a possible D gene (5 bases). The sequenced sample was peripheral blood, obtained from a patient treated with radiotherapy plus ipilimumab. This TCR derives from a human donor with non-small cell lung cancer whose response to radiotherapy plus ipilimumab could not be evaluated. Written as DNA, the CDR3 is TGTGCCAGCAGCTCGGGGGGAACGGACCCGTATAATCAGCCCCAGCATTTT. Its protein is CASSSGGTDPYNQPQHF.